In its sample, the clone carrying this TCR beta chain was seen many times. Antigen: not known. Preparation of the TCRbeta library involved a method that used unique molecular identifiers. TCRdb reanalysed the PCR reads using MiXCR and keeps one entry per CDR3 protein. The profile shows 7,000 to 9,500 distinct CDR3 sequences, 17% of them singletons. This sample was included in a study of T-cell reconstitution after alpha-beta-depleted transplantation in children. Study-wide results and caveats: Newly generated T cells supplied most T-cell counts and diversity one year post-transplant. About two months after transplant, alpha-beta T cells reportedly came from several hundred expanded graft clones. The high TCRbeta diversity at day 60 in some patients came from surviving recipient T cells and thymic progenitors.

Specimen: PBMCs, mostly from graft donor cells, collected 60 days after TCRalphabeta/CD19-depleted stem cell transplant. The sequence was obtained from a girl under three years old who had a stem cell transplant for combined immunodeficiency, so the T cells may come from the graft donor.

CDR3 DNA: TGTGCCAGCAGCCATAGCCTACAGATCCCCTACGAGCAGTACTTC. Translation: CASSHSLQIPYEQYF. The chain uses TRBV7-2 and TRBJ2-7; D is undetermined. The CDR3 consists of 15 residues. CDR1 and CDR2 (germline): SGHTA, FQGNSA. The germline V and J ends were trimmed by 5 bases and 2 bases, with 16 bases remaining between them.